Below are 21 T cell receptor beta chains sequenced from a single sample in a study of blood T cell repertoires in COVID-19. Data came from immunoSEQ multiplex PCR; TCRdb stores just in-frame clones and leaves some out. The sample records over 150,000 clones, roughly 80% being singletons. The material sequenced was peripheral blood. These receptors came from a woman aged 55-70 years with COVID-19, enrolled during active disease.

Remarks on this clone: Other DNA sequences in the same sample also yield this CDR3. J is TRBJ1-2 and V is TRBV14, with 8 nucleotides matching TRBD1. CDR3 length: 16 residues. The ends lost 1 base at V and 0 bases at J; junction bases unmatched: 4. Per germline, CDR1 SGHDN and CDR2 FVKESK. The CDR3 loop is CASSQAGGASNYGYTF. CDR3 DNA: TGTGCCAGCAGCCAAGCAGGGGGCGCCTCTAACTATGGCTACACCTTC.

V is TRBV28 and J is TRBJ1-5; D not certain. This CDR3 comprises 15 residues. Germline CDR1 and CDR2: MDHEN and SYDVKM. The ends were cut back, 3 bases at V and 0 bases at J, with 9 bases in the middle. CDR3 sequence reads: CASSFRRNSNQPQHF. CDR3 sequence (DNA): TGTGCCAGCAGTTTCCGGCGGAATAGCAATCAGCCCCAGCATTTT.

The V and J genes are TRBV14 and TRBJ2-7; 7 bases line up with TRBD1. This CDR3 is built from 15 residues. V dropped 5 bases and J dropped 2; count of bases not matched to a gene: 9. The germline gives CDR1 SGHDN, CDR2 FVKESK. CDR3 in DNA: TGTGCCAGCAGCGACGGGACAGAGTTTCCCTACGAGCAGTACGTC. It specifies CASSDGTEFPYEQYV.

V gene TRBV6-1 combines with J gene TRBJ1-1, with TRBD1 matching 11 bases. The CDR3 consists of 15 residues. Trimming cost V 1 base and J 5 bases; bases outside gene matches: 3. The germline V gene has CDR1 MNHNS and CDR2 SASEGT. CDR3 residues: CASSEGTGGETEAFF. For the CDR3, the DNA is TGTGCCAGCAGTGAAGGGACAGGGGGCGAAACTGAAGCTTTCTTT.

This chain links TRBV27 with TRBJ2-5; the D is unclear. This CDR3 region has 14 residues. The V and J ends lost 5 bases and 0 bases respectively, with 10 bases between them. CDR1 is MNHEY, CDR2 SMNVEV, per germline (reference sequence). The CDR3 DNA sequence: TGTGCCAGCAGTACACTCCGGGACCAAGAGACCCAGTACTTC. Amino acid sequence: CASSTLRDQETQYF.

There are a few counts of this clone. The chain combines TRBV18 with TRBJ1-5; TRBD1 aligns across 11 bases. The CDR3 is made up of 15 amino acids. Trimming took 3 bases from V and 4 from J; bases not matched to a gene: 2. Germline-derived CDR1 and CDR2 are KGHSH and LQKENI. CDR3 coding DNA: TGTGCCAGCTCACCCGGGACAGGGGGTAATCAGCCCCAGCATTTT. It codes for CASSPGTGGNQPQHF.

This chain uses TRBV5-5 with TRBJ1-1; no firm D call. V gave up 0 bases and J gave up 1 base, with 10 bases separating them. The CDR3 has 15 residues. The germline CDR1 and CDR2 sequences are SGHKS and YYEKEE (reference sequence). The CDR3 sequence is CASSLGRLRNTEAFF. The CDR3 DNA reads TGTGCCAGCAGCTTGGGGCGGTTACGGAACACTGAAGCTTTCTTT.

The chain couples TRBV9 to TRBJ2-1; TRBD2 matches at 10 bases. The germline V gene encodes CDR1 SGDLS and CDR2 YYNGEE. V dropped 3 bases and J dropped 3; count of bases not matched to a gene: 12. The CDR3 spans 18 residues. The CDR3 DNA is TGTGCCAGCAGCGGGATAGCGGGGGGCCCTTTGTACTACAATGAGCAGTTCTTC. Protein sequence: CASSGIAGGPLYYNEQFF.

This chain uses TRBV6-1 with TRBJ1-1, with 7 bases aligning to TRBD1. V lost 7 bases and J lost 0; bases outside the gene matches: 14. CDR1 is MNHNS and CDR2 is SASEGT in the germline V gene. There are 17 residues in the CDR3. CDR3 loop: CASTDKGAKYMNTEAFF. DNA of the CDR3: TGTGCCAGCACTGACAAGGGGGCGAAGTACATGAACACTGAAGCTTTCTTT.

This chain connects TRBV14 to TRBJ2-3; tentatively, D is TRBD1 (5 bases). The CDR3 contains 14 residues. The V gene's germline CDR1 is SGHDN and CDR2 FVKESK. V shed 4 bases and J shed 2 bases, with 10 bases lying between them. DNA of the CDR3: TGTGCCAGCAGCCTTGGACATTTCACAGATACGCAGTATTTT. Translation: CASSLGHFTDTQYF.

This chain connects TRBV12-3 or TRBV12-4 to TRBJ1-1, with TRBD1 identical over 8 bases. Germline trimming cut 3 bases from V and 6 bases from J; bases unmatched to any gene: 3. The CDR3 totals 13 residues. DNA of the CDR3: TGTGCCAGCAGTTTTTACAGGGGGGCTGAAGCTTTCTTT. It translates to CASSFYRGAEAFF.

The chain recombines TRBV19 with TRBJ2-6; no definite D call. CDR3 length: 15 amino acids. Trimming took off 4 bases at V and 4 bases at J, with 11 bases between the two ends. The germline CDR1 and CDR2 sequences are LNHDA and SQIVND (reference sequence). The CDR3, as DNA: TGTGCCAGTAGTAGGAGCCCCGCAGGGGCCAACGTCCTGACTTTC. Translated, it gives CASSRSPAGANVLTF.

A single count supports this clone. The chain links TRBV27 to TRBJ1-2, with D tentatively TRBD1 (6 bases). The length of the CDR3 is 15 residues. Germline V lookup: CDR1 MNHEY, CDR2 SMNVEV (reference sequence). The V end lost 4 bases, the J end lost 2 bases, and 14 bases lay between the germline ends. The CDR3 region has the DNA TGTGCCAGCAGTTCCCTCAGGACAGTAAACTATGGCTACACCTTC. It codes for CASSSLRTVNYGYTF.

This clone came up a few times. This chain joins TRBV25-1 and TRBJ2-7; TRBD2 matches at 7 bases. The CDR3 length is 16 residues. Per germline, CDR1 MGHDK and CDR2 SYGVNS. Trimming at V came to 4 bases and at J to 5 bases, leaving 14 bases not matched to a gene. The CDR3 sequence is CASSVHPTSAYHEQYF. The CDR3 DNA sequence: TGTGCCAGCAGTGTACACCCCACTAGCGCTTACCACGAGCAGTACTTC.

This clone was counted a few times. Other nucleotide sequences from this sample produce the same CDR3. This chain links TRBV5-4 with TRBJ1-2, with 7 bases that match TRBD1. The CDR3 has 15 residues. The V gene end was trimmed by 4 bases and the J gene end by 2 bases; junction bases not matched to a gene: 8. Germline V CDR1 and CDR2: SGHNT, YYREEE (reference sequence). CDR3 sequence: CASSAWRTGNYGYTF. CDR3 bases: TGTGCCAGCAGCGCGTGGAGGACAGGCAACTATGGCTACACCTTC. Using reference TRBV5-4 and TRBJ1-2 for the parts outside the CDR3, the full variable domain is ETGVTQSPTHLIKTRGQQVTLRCSSQSGHNTVSWYQQALGQGPQFIFQYYREEENGRGNFPPRFSGLQFPNYSSELNVNALELDDSALYLCASSAWRTGNYGYTFGSGTRLTVV.

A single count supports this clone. The CDR3 bases are TGTGCCACCAGTGCGACAGGGGGGAATCAGCCCCAGCATTTT. Translated: CATSATGGNQPQHF. The V and J genes are TRBV24-1 and TRBJ1-5; 9 positions match TRBD1. The CDR3 runs to 14 residues. Germline V gene lookup returns CDR1 KGHDR and CDR2 SFDVKD. Trimming at V came to 5 bases and at J to 4 bases, leaving 2 bases not matched to a gene.

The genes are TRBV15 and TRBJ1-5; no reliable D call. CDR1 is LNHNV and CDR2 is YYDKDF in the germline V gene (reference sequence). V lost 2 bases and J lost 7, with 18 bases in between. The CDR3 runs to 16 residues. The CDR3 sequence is CATSRNAGARGQPQHF. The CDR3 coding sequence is TGTGCCACCAGCAGAAATGCCGGAGCACGCGGGCAGCCCCAGCATTTT.

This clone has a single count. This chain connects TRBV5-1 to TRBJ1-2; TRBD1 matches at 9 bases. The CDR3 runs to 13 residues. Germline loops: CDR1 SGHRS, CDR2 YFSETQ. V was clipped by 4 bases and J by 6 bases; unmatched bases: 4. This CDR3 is CASSKGQGDGYTF. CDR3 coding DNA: TGCGCCAGCAGCAAGGGACAGGGTGATGGCTACACCTTC.

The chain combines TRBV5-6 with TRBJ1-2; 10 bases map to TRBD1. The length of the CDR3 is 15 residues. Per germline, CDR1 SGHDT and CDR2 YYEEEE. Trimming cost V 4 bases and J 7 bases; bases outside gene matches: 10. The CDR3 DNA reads TGTGCCAGCAGCCGTGCCGGGACAGGGGTAGGTGGCTACACCTTC. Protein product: CASSRAGTGVGGYTF.

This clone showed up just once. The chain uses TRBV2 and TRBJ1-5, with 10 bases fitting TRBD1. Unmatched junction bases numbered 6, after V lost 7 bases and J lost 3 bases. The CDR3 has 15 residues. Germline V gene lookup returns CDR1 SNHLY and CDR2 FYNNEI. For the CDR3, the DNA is TGTGCCAGCACCCCGACAGGGGGCATCAATCAGCCCCAGCATTTT. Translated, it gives CASTPTGGINQPQHF.

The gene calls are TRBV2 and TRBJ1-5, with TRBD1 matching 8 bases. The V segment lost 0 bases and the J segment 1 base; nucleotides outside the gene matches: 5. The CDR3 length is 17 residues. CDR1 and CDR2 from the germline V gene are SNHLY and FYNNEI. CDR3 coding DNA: TGTGCCAGCAGTGAAGCCCGGACAGGGAGAAGCAATCAGCCCCAGCATTTT. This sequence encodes CASSEARTGRSNQPQHF.